These 7 T cell receptor beta chains were sequenced from one sample in a study of shared clonotypes between healthy human individuals. The table came from immunoSEQ multiplex PCR; TCRdb's copy has only in-frame clones and leaves some out. This table holds more than 2,000,000 clones, around 90% found once. The specimen sequenced was naive CD4+ T cells sorted from blood. The subset was: CD45RA+ positively selected. The source is a man aged 18 to 29 in good health.

This chain links TRBV10-3 with TRBJ2-7; D may be TRBD1 (6 bases). There are 14 residues in the CDR3. V was trimmed by 7 bases and J by 0 bases, leaving 13 bases between them. Per germline, CDR1 ENHRY and CDR2 SYGVKD. In DNA form, the CDR3 reads TGTGCCATCACCCCGACAGGAAGCTCCTACGAGCAGTACTTC. Translation: CAITPTGSSYEQYF.

This clone was observed a handful of times. DNA of the CDR3: TGCGCCAGCAGCTTGAGGCCCGAAGGGGATTCACCCCTCCACTTT. Its protein product is CASSLRPEGDSPLHF. The chain is built from TRBV5-1 and TRBJ1-6, with D maybe TRBD1 (5 bases). Germline V gives CDR1 SGHRS, CDR2 YFSETQ. Trimming removed 1 base at V and 8 bases at J, with 13 bases between. The CDR3 spans 15 residues.

This clone was seen just once. This rearrangement joins TRBV6-5 to TRBJ1-5, with D hard to call. This CDR3 spans 13 amino acids. Trimming pared 4 bases from V and 5 bases from J, leaving 9 bases between. CDR1 and CDR2 from the germline V gene are MNHEY and SVGAGI. CDR3 sequence: CASSLDGYQPQHF. For the CDR3, the DNA is TGTGCCAGCAGTTTAGACGGGTATCAGCCCCAGCATTTT.

Points on this clone: Other DNA sequences from this sample encode an identical CDR3 as well. The chain employs TRBV7-2 and TRBJ2-3, with D hard to call. Trimming took off 1 base at V and 1 base at J, with 6 bases between the two ends. This CDR3 region has 14 residues. The V gene's germline CDR1 is SGHTA and CDR2 FQGNSA. The CDR3 protein is CASSLDRGTDTQYF. The CDR3 DNA is TGTGCCAGCAGCTTAGATCGGGGCACAGATACGCAGTATTTT.

The chain couples TRBV11-2 to TRBJ2-7, with TRBD1 as a possible D gene (6 bases). Germline V gives CDR1 SGHAT, CDR2 FQNNGV. The CDR3 consists of 14 residues. V was trimmed by 1 base and J by 3 bases, leaving 10 bases between them. The chain's CDR3 is CASSLVKGVYEQYF. In DNA, the CDR3 is TGTGCCAGCAGCTTAGTAAAGGGGGTCTACGAGCAGTACTTC.

Note on this clone: This specimen includes other DNA sequences encoding the same CDR3. The chain employs TRBV5-1 and TRBJ2-5; a possible D gene is TRBD1 (5 bases). The V gene lost 0 bases and the J gene lost 2 bases, with 11 bases spanning the gap. CDR1 and CDR2 (germline): SGHRS, YFSETQ. The CDR3 consists of 15 residues. The CDR3 loop is CASSLEGQGQETQYF. Here the CDR3 DNA reads TGCGCCAGCAGCTTGGAGGGTCAGGGACAAGAGACCCAGTACTTC.

The genes are TRBV6-5 and TRBJ2-3; D perhaps matches TRBD1 (6 bases). The CDR3 is made up of 14 amino acids. Trimming cost V 6 bases and J 3 bases, with 13 bases left between them. From germline, CDR1 is MNHEY and CDR2 SVGAGI. The CDR3 spells CASSHRADTDTQYF. In DNA form, the CDR3 reads TGTGCCAGCAGCCACAGGGCAGATACAGATACGCAGTATTTT.